Below are 12 T cell receptor beta chains sequenced from a single sample in a study of CD8+ T cells in alopecia areata (dated 2018 in TCRdb). Library construction relied on the immunoSEQ multiplex PCR assay. RNA was extracted from all samples and reverse transcribed into cDNA as template for TCR sequencing. TCRdb re-hosts the immuneACCESS table, in-frame sequences only. Its copies lack some clones; in the studies checked, an unresolved V gene accounts for under half of them, and the cause for the rest is not known. The sample table lists under 350,000 clones, roughly 60% of them with a count of one. The ten largest make up roughly 1.8% of the sample. Explained via the paper, the time point label denotes: roughly 24 weeks on oral tofacitinib. The intended sense of this specimen's treatment or condition label: oral pan-JAK inhibitor, 5-10 mg twice daily. The material was CD4+ T cells sorted from blood, obtained at week 24, from a patient treated with tofacitinib. The receptors were sampled from a human donor with alopecia areata.

This clone was seen just once. V gene TRBV27 combines with J gene TRBJ2-5; 10 bases match TRBD1. Trimming took 5 bases from V and 5 from J; bases not matched to a gene: 8. The germline V gene encodes CDR1 MNHEY and CDR2 SMNVEV (reference sequence). This CDR3 has 15 amino acids. The CDR3 DNA sequence: TGTGCCAGCAGTCCCACGGGACAGGGGTGGGAGACCCAGTACTTC. Amino acid sequence: CASSPTGQGWETQYF.

V usage is TRBV2 and J usage is TRBJ1-1, with 9 nucleotides matching TRBD1. The length of the CDR3 is 13 residues. After removal of 6 bases from V and 4 bases from J, the junction contained 3 bases not matched to a gene. In germline, CDR1 is SNHLY, CDR2 FYNNEI. The CDR3 loop is CASSMDRGTEAFF. The CDR3 bases are TGTGCCAGCAGCATGGACAGGGGCACTGAAGCTTTCTTT.

The chain recombines TRBV28 with TRBJ1-2; D is ambiguous. The V end lost 3 bases, the J end lost 9 bases, and 11 bases lay between the germline ends. There are 12 residues in the CDR3. Germline loops: CDR1 MDHEN, CDR2 SYDVKM. CDR3 amino acids: CASSFYSGRYTF. CDR3 nucleotide sequence: TGTGCCAGCAGTTTCTACTCCGGACGCTACACCTTC.

This clone appeared a few times. The chain recombines TRBV6-5 with TRBJ1-5; no clear D gene. V was shortened by 6 bases and J by 0 bases, with 6 bases between the two germline ends. The CDR3 is made up of 13 amino acids. CDR1 is MNHEY and CDR2 is SVGAGI in the germline V gene. DNA for the CDR3: TGTGCCAGCAGGAGAGGTAGCAATCAGCCCCAGCATTTT. Its translation is CASRRGSNQPQHF.

J is TRBJ2-1 and V is TRBV7-2; TRBD1 aligns across 8 bases. Per the germline V gene, CDR1 is SGHTA and CDR2 is FQGNSA. The CDR3 sequence is 15 residues long. Trimming removed 6 bases from V and 6 bases from J; junction bases left unmatched: 10. The CDR3 DNA follows: TGTGCCAGCAGGGTGGGGACAGGCAGTGGCAATGAGCAGTTCTTC. Translated: CASRVGTGSGNEQFF.

The chain joins TRBV5-1 to TRBJ2-3, with a tentative D call TRBD1 (6 bases). With 7 bases removed from V and 4 bases from J, the gap between germline ends came to 16 bases. Germline V gene sequence: CDR1 SGHRS, CDR2 YFSETQ. The CDR3 runs to 14 residues. The CDR3 spells CASLAGAQADTQYF. The CDR3 nucleotides read TGCGCCAGCCTAGCAGGGGCGCAGGCAGATACGCAGTATTTT.

The table lists this clone with a few counts. The chain joins TRBV5-1 to TRBJ1-6; D is possibly TRBD1 (5 bases). Germline V CDR1 and CDR2: SGHRS, YFSETQ. V was cut by 0 bases and J by 7 bases, with 11 bases left in between. The CDR3 is 15 amino acids. In DNA form, the CDR3 reads TGCGCCAGCAGCTTGGAAGGAGGGGCAAATTCACCCCTCCACTTT. Protein: CASSLEGGANSPLHF.

This rearrangement joins TRBV5-1 to TRBJ2-7; 9 positions agree with TRBD1. With V trimmed by 4 bases and J by 3 bases, 5 bases remained unmatched. CDR1 is SGHRS and CDR2 is YFSETQ in the germline V gene. The CDR3 loop spans 14 amino acids. The DNA of the CDR3 is TGCGCCAGCAGCCCCGACAGGGGGGACTACGAGCAGTACTTC. It encodes CASSPDRGDYEQYF.

The J gene is TRBJ1-1, the V gene TRBV7-9; 7 nucleotides align to TRBD1. The junction had 13 bases not matched to a gene; V was cut back by 6 bases and J by 0 bases. The V gene's germline CDR1 is SEHNR and CDR2 FQNEAQ (reference sequence). CDR3 size: 17 residues. The CDR3 is CASRPRQGRKMNTEAFF. Here the CDR3 DNA reads TGTGCCAGCAGGCCCAGACAGGGTCGGAAAATGAACACTGAAGCTTTCTTT.

The V call is TRBV5-6, the J call TRBJ2-3, with unresolved D. This CDR3 region has 14 residues. The V end was cut by 3 bases, the J end by 6 bases, with 14 bases between. Germline V lookup: CDR1 SGHDT, CDR2 YYEEEE. CDR3 protein: CASSSVISRDTQYF. The CDR3 bases are TGTGCCAGCAGCTCGGTAATCTCCCGGGATACGCAGTATTTT.

The rearrangement links TRBV11-1 to TRBJ2-5; D is perhaps TRBD1 (5 bases). The CDR3 has 16 residues. V was pared by 2 bases and J by 2 bases, with 15 bases between. Germline CDR1 and CDR2: SGHAT and FQDESV (reference sequence). The CDR3: CASSLLRWGVQETQYF. DNA for the CDR3: TGTGCCAGCAGCTTACTCCGGTGGGGCGTTCAAGAGACCCAGTACTTC.

The table lists this clone with a few counts. V and J are TRBV2 and TRBJ1-1; no definite D call. V shed 3 bases and J shed 7 bases, with 6 bases lying between them. Germline CDR1 is SNHLY and CDR2 is FYNNEI. This CDR3 comprises 11 residues. The CDR3 here is CASSEGFEAFF. In DNA form, the CDR3 reads TGTGCCAGCAGTGAGGGATTTGAAGCTTTCTTT.